Below, 2 T cell receptor beta chains from the same sample are listed, as sequenced in a study of Graves' ophthalmopathy and Graves' hyperthyroidism (dated by TCRdb to the late 2010s). Sequencing used an Illumina HiSeq 2000. For repertoire sequencing, the TCR beta CDR3 regions were amplified from RNA transcripts. A first-round RT-PCR used HTBI primers with the Qiagen OneStep RT-PCR kit, followed by a second-round multiplex PCR, size selection and purification. The raw public data were reprocessed by TCRdb itself: fastp quality trimming at Q25, MiXCR clonotype calling, in-frame beta chains only. Each entry is one CDR3 protein sequence, shown with its most common DNA and genes. The sample has 350,000 to 400,000 distinct CDR3 sequences on record, 15% to 17% of them singletons. Of the sample, around 6.6% is held by the ten largest clones. Sequencing was done on a sample of peripheral blood. Every receptor here comes from a woman aged 18-29 years with stable Graves' hyperthyroidism. Donor details come from another sample of the same person, matched by shared clones.

Ten or more counts support this clonotype. The chain has TRBV29-1 and TRBJ1-1; D call uncertain. The germline V gene has CDR1 SQVTM and CDR2 ANQGSEA. This CDR3 has 11 residues. Trimming left V 3 bases short and J 1 base short, with 3 bases between. The chain's CDR3 is CSVDTNTEAFF. CDR3 bases: TGCAGCGTTGACACGAACACTGAAGCTTTCTTT. Full variable domain (outside the CDR3, taken from reference TRBV29-1 and TRBJ1-1): SAVISQKPSRDICQRGTSLTIQCQVDSQVTMMFWYRQQPGQSLTLIATANQGSEATYESGFVIDKFPISRPNLTFSTLTVSNMSPEDSSIYLCSVDTNTEAFFGQGTRLTVV.

This clonotype showed up many times. The J gene is TRBJ1-5, the V gene TRBV7-2, with 7 bases that match TRBD1. This CDR3 has 17 residues. Germline V gene data show CDR1 as SGHTA and CDR2 as FQGNSA. The junction had 8 bases not matched to a gene; V was cut back by 2 bases and J by 1 base. The CDR3 region is CASSLRAGGLSNQPQHF. DNA of the CDR3: TGTGCCAGCAGCTTAAGAGCAGGGGGTTTGAGCAATCAGCCCCAGCATTTT. Full variable domain (missing parts from reference TRBV7-2 and TRBJ1-5): GAGVSQSPSNKVTEKGKDVELRCDPISGHTALYWYRQSLGQGLEFLIYFQGNSAPDKSGLPSDRFSAERTGGSVSTLTIQRTQQEDSAVYLCASSLRAGGLSNQPQHFGDGTRLSIL.